This entry lists 30 T cell receptor beta chains sequenced from one sample in a study of radiation and T cells in renal cell carcinoma. Time point here: blood 4 weeks post-SBRT, at nephrectomy. Treatment of the sample: 15 Gy SBRT to primary tumor, nephrectomy 4 weeks later. Profiled with immunoSEQ multiplex PCR; TCRdb holds only in-frame clones, not every one. The table has tens of thousands of clones, roughly four fifths seen once. The starting material was blood, obtained from a patient whose treatment included radiotherapy and nephrectomy. The receptor set was obtained from an older woman with renal cell carcinoma.

The genes are TRBV2 and TRBJ1-4; perhaps TRBD1 as D (6 bases). Deletions cut 8 bases from V and 2 bases from J, with 15 bases between. The CDR3 sequence is 15 residues long. CDR1 and CDR2 from the germline V gene are SNHLY and FYNNEI. Written as DNA, the CDR3 is TGTGCCAGCGGGAGAGAGGGACACACTAATGAAAAACTGTTTTTT. This gives the protein CASGREGHTNEKLFF.

The chain is built from TRBV6-5 and TRBJ2-5; D gene unclear. V was cut by 5 bases and J by 5 bases, with 12 bases left in between. The germline CDR1 and CDR2 sequences are MNHEY and SVGAGI. The CDR3 totals 13 residues. The CDR3 loop is CASSDSFGETQYF. DNA of the CDR3: TGTGCCAGCAGTGATTCGTTTGGCGAGACCCAGTACTTC.

The CDR3 DNA reads TGTGCCAGCAGCTTGACGGGGGGATCTGGTGGGGCCAACGTCCTGACTTTC. Protein sequence: CASSLTGGSGGANVLTF. The chain couples TRBV5-6 to TRBJ2-6, with 7 bases aligning to TRBD2. The CDR3 is 17 residues long. J gave up 3 bases and V 1 base, and 7 bases lay outside the gene matches. Germline V lookup: CDR1 SGHDT, CDR2 YYEEEE. The full variable domain, completed using reference TRBV5-6 and TRBJ2-6, is DAGVTQSPTHLIKTRGQQVTLRCSPKSGHDTVSWYQQALGQGPQFIFQYYEEEERQRGNFPDRFSGHQFPNYSSELNVNALLLGDSALYLCASSLTGGSGGANVLTFGAGSRLTVL.

The chain has TRBV2 and TRBJ1-4; 8 positions match TRBD1. Germline V gene lookup returns CDR1 SNHLY and CDR2 FYNNEI. Trimming cost V 4 bases and J 7 bases; bases outside gene matches: 5. The CDR3 is 14 amino acids. CDR3 loop: CASSAQGVSEKLFF. The DNA of the CDR3 is TGTGCCAGCAGTGCACAGGGGGTTAGTGAAAAACTGTTTTTT.

The chain carries TRBV7-8 and TRBJ1-4; D not resolved. Germline loops: CDR1 SGHVS, CDR2 FQNEAQ. This CDR3 comprises 15 residues. Trimming removed 2 bases from V and 0 bases from J, with 7 bases in between. CDR3 coding DNA: TGTGCCAGCAGCTTACATGGTGCAACTAATGAAAAACTGTTTTTT. Its translation is CASSLHGATNEKLFF.

V usage is TRBV5-4 and J usage is TRBJ2-3; a weak D match, TRBD1 (5 bases). This CDR3 comprises 13 residues. Trimming shortened V by 2 bases and J by 5 bases, and 9 bases separated the two germline ends. Germline lookup yields CDR1 SGHNT and CDR2 YYREEE (reference sequence). The CDR3 loop is CASSLPGKDTQYF. CDR3 nucleotides: TGTGCCAGCAGCTTACCAGGGAAAGATACGCAGTATTTT.

The V and J genes are TRBV1 and TRBJ2-5; TRBD2, the table's D call, lacks a check against the DNA. TRBV1 is a documented pseudogene. CDR3 length equals 21 residues. The chain's CDR3 is CTSSQAGTSGSKEAVRETQYF. In DNA form, the CDR3 reads TGCACCAGCAGCCAGGCCGGGACTAGCGGGAGTAAGGAGGCTGTAAGAGAGACCCAGTACTTC.

The chain has TRBV10-3 and TRBJ2-2; 8 bases fit TRBD1. V lost 10 bases to trimming and J lost 1 base; unmatched junction nucleotides: 5. Germline CDR1 and CDR2: ENHRY and SYGVKD. The length of the CDR3 is 14 residues. The CDR3 bases are TGTGCCACGAGGGGGACAGGGAACACCGGGGAGCTGTTTTTT. This sequence encodes CATRGTGNTGELFF.

This clone came up once. The rearrangement links TRBV6-5 to TRBJ2-1; 12 nucleotides line up with TRBD2. V lost 0 bases, J lost 5 bases, and 2 bases stayed unmatched. The CDR3 consists of 16 residues. The germline CDR1 and CDR2 sequences are MNHEY and SVGAGI. The CDR3 bases are TGTGCCAGCAGTTACTCGACTAGCGGGGGCCACAATGAGCAGTTCTTC. Amino acid sequence: CASSYSTSGGHNEQFF.

The chain recombines TRBV18 with TRBJ1-2; 7 bases line up with TRBD1. The germline CDR1 and CDR2 sequences are KGHSH and LQKENI. The ends lost 6 bases at V and 1 base at J; junction bases unmatched: 8. The CDR3 runs to 15 residues. The CDR3 is CASSPGTAFNYGYTF. CDR3 coding DNA: TGTGCCAGCTCCCCGGGGACAGCGTTTAACTATGGCTACACCTTC.

The rearrangement links TRBV7-6 to TRBJ2-7; no firm D call. The germline V gene has CDR1 SGHVS and CDR2 FNYEAQ. V lost 3 bases, J lost 6 bases, and 15 bases lay in between. The CDR3 loop spans 14 amino acids. The CDR3 here is CASSLGVSPLEQYF. CDR3 nucleotides: TGTGCCAGCAGCTTGGGTGTCTCCCCCCTCGAGCAGTACTTC.

The chain has TRBV7-9 and TRBJ2-3; maybe TRBD1 (6 bases). Germline assignment: CDR1 SEHNR and CDR2 FQNEAQ (reference sequence). CDR3 length: 15 amino acids. V lost 6 bases to trimming and J lost 3 bases, with 16 bases between them. The CDR3 here is CASRKGELVTDTQYF. The CDR3 DNA follows: TGTGCCAGCAGAAAGGGGGAGTTGGTGACAGATACGCAGTATTTT.

The rearrangement joins TRBV2 to TRBJ1-1; TRBD1 matches 8 bases. The CDR3 has 13 residues. V was clipped by 8 bases and J by 5 bases; unmatched bases: 7. Germline-derived CDR1 and CDR2 are SNHLY and FYNNEI. The CDR3 DNA is TGTGCCAGCGACAGGGGCGGGGATACTGAAGCTTTCTTT. As protein: CASDRGGDTEAFF.

The chain carries TRBV4-2 and TRBJ2-7; 7 positions agree with TRBD1. The germline CDR1 and CDR2 sequences are LGHNA and YNFKEQ. The CDR3 extends over 13 amino acids. Trimming removed 0 bases from V and 6 bases from J; junction bases left unmatched: 2. The DNA for the CDR3 is TGTGCCAGCAGCCAAGAACAGGGGACCGAGCAGTACTTC. It translates to CASSQEQGTEQYF.

The gene calls are TRBV7-8 and TRBJ2-1; 7 bases are shared with TRBD1. There are 15 residues in the CDR3. The J segment lost 7 bases and the V segment lost 2 bases, leaving 8 bases of the junction unmatched. Per germline, CDR1 SGHVS and CDR2 FQNEAQ. CDR3 region: CASSLYEGAGNEQFF. The CDR3 DNA reads TGTGCCAGCAGCTTATACGAGGGGGCAGGGAATGAGCAGTTCTTC.

The V gene is TRBV7-2, the J gene TRBJ2-7, with no clear D. CDR3 length: 12 residues. The germline CDR1 and CDR2 sequences are SGHTA and FQGNSA. Trimming took 2 bases from V and 4 from J, leaving 6 bases between them. The CDR3 loop reads CASSLTAYEQYF. The CDR3 nucleotides read TGTGCCAGCAGCTTAACCGCATACGAGCAGTACTTC.

This chain links TRBV4-1 with TRBJ1-5; D is uncertain. The CDR3 covers 14 residues. Per germline, CDR1 MGHRA and CDR2 YSYEKL. V lost 0 bases and J 2 bases, leaving 5 bases between the germline ends. In nucleotides, the CDR3 is TGCGCCAGCAGCCAAGATGATGGCAATCAGCCCCAGCATTTT. Its translation is CASSQDDGNQPQHF.

The chain links TRBV7-3 to TRBJ1-1; TRBD1 is a possible D gene (5 bases). This CDR3 has 14 residues. The germline V gene encodes CDR1 SGHTA and CDR2 FQGTGA. V dropped 2 bases and J dropped 3 bases, with 10 bases sitting between them. CDR3 in amino acids: CASSLGGLDTEAFF. The DNA of the CDR3 is TGTGCCAGCAGCTTAGGGGGGTTGGACACTGAAGCTTTCTTT.

The rearrangement uses TRBV19 and TRBJ2-7, with 12 bases lining up with TRBD2. Germline V lookup: CDR1 LNHDA, CDR2 SQIVND (reference sequence). CDR3 size: 16 residues. V gave up 1 base and J gave up 3 bases; unmatched junction bases: 4. The CDR3 DNA reads as TGTGCCAGTAGTATAGGAAGACTAGCGGGGGACTACGAGCAGTACTTC. Translated: CASSIGRLAGDYEQYF.

This clone appeared a few times. The CDR3, as DNA: TGTGCCAGCAGCCAAAGCTCCAGGGGGAATAATTCACCCCTCCACTTT. It codes for CASSQSSRGNNSPLHF. The gene calls are TRBV5-4 and TRBJ1-6; 7 bases agree with TRBD1. This CDR3 has 16 amino acids. V was pared by 4 bases and J by 5 bases, with 9 bases of the junction left unmatched. Germline V gene data show CDR1 as SGHNT and CDR2 as YYREEE (reference sequence).

The chain uses TRBV5-1 and TRBJ2-5, with 7 bases matching TRBD1. CDR1 and CDR2 from the germline V gene are SGHRS and YFSETQ. With V trimmed by 4 bases and J by 2 bases, 5 bases remained unmatched. CDR3 length: 14 amino acids. CDR3 region: CASSTRDSQETQYF. CDR3 nucleotides: TGCGCCAGCAGCACCCGGGACAGTCAAGAGACCCAGTACTTC.

This rearrangement joins TRBV5-1 to TRBJ2-7; 8 bases line up with TRBD1. Trimming cost V 0 bases and J 0 bases; bases outside gene matches: 2. The CDR3 contains 15 residues. The V gene's germline CDR1 is SGHRS and CDR2 YFSETQ. The CDR3 nucleotides read TGCGCCAGCAGCTTGGGGACAGGGAGCTCCTACGAGCAGTACTTC. Translating gives CASSLGTGSSYEQYF.

This clone was detected once. This chain uses TRBV6-6 with TRBJ2-3; D gene unclear. The V gene's germline CDR1 is MNHNY and CDR2 SVGAGI (reference sequence). The CDR3 contains 14 residues. The V end lost 2 bases, the J end lost 4 bases, and 10 bases lay between the germline ends. The chain's CDR3 is CASSYSDRADTQYF. Here the CDR3 DNA reads TGTGCCAGCAGTTACAGTGACCGAGCAGATACGCAGTATTTT.

This chain joins TRBV6-5 and TRBJ2-3, with D possibly called TRBD1 or TRBD2 (6 bases each). The CDR3 has 15 residues. Trimming removed 0 bases at V and 6 bases at J, with 13 bases between. Per germline, CDR1 MNHEY and CDR2 SVGAGI. As DNA, the CDR3 is TGTGCCAGCAGTTACTCCGGGACTCAGGGGGATACGCAGTATTTT. Residues: CASSYSGTQGDTQYF.

This chain joins TRBV9 and TRBJ2-2; no clear D gene. The germline V gene encodes CDR1 SGDLS and CDR2 YYNGEE. The ends were cut back, 0 bases at V and 3 bases at J, with 9 bases in the middle. The CDR3 runs 15 residues. Here the CDR3 reads CASSVEHMDTGELFF. The CDR3 DNA reads TGTGCCAGCAGCGTAGAGCACATGGACACCGGGGAGCTGTTTTTT.

This clone was seen once. This rearrangement joins TRBV10-1 to TRBJ2-7, with 13 nucleotides matching TRBD2. V was clipped by 4 bases and J by 3 bases; unmatched bases: 3. Germline CDR1 reads WNHNN; CDR2 reads SYGVQD (reference sequence). The CDR3 consists of 15 residues. In DNA, the CDR3 is TGCGCCAGCAGTGCCGGGACTAGCGGGGTCTACGAGCAGTACTTC. Residues: CASSAGTSGVYEQYF.

V is TRBV9 and J is TRBJ2-3; 8 nucleotides agree with TRBD2. J was trimmed by 7 bases and V by 0 bases; bases with no gene match: 16. Germline V gene lookup returns CDR1 SGDLS and CDR2 YYNGEE. The CDR3 has 18 residues. The CDR3 nucleotides are TGTGCCAGCAGCGTAGAGTCGTCTGTAGCGGGGATCTCAAATACGCAGTATTTT. It encodes CASSVESSVAGISNTQYF.

The chain uses TRBV9 and TRBJ2-3, with a weak D call TRBD1 (7 bases). V was shortened by 4 bases and J by 1 base, with 16 bases between the two germline ends. This CDR3 has 16 amino acids. Per germline, CDR1 SGDLS and CDR2 YYNGEE. The DNA of the CDR3 is TGTGCCAGCAGCAGGAGGGGAACAGGGGGCACAGATACGCAGTATTTT. It specifies CASSRRGTGGTDTQYF.

The chain employs TRBV6-6 and TRBJ2-3; 7 bases are a match to TRBD2. Germline loops: CDR1 MNHNY, CDR2 SVGAGI (reference sequence). CDR3 length: 13 amino acids. Trimming at V came to 7 bases and at J to 8 bases, leaving 9 bases not matched to a gene. CDR3 residues: CASTPPGEGTQYF. The CDR3 DNA reads TGTGCCAGCACTCCCCCTGGGGAGGGTACGCAGTATTTT.

The gene calls are TRBV9 and TRBJ2-5; 10 nucleotides align to TRBD2. Germline CDR1 reads SGDLS; CDR2 reads YYNGEE. This CDR3 region has 16 residues. V lost 4 bases, J lost 7 bases, and 13 bases stayed unmatched. The CDR3 DNA reads TGTGCCAGCAGCCCCTCGACTAGCGGGTCCTCTGGGACCCAGTACTTC. Protein product: CASSPSTSGSSGTQYF. The whole variable domain, filled in from reference TRBV9 and TRBJ2-5, reads DSGVTQTPKHLITATGQRVTLRCSPRSGDLSVYWYQQSLDQGLQFLIQYYNGEERAKGNILERFSAQQFPDLHSELNLSSLELGDSALYFCASSPSTSGSSGTQYFGPGTRLLVL.